This record concerns one T cell receptor beta chain sequence. Its antigen is not known. Rearranged V-D-J TRB sequences were amplified with a mixed TRB-A/B primer pool. TCRdb re-called the multiplex PCR reads with MiXCR, one entry per CDR3 protein. The sample shows about 960 distinct CDR3 sequences, approximately 15% of them seen only once. The sample originates from a study of T cell repertoires in aging, cancer and after chemotherapy. Study as a whole: Donors were grouped into six age bands spanning 30 or younger through 70 or older. The whole study produced a dataset of millions of TCR reads.

Germline CDR1 reads SGHTA; CDR2 reads FQGNSA. The V and J ends lost 7 bases and 7 bases respectively, with 28 bases between them. The CDR3 runs 18 residues. Study results and caveats: Compared with age-matched healthy donors, untreated hematological or solid cancer patients showed higher blood TCR clonality.

Peripheral blood genomic DNA, not sorted cells or RNA, was the template. The sequenced sample consisted of blood. The chain uses TRBV7-2 and TRBJ2-2; D possibly corresponds to TRBD1 (6 bases). The sequence derives from a human donor with a solid tumor. The CDR3 DNA is TGTGCCAGCAACTCTCACCATCTACAGGGACCATATATCGGGGAGCTGTTTTTT. The encoded protein is CASNSHHLQGPYIGELFF.